One and the same sample provided the 22 T cell receptor beta chains below, sequenced in a study of cytomegalovirus exposure and HLA in healthy donors. PCR was performed using 60 Vbeta and 13 Jbeta primers. Here immunoSEQ multiplex PCR was the method, and the copy in TCRdb shows in-frame clones only, minus some. The table lists 90,000 to 110,000 clones, approximately 72% of them singletons, with 2.1% in the top ten. Sequenced sample: PBMCs. The origin of the receptors is a man aged 25-45 years in good health and CMV-seronegative.

This clone was seen a handful of times. The genes are TRBV7-2 and TRBJ2-7; perhaps TRBD1 as D (6 bases). This CDR3 is built from 14 residues. Germline CDR1 and CDR2: SGHTA and FQGNSA. V was trimmed by 5 bases and J by 0 bases, leaving 11 bases between them. The DNA of the CDR3 is TGTGCCAGCAGCCGACAGGATACCTCCTACGAGCAGTACTTC. Residues: CASSRQDTSYEQYF.

V gene TRBV7-7 combines with J gene TRBJ2-1, with 8 positions matching TRBD2. With V trimmed by 5 bases and J by 7 bases, 10 bases remained unmatched. The CDR3 extends over 15 amino acids. Germline assignment: CDR1 SSHAT and CDR2 FNYEAQ (reference sequence). The CDR3 here is CASSPGTSYRNEQFF. CDR3 DNA sequence: TGTGCCAGCAGCCCCGGGACTAGTTATAGAAATGAGCAGTTCTTC.

The chain carries TRBV7-2 and TRBJ2-7, with TRBD1 as a possible D gene (6 bases). The ends were cut back, 7 bases at V and 2 bases at J, with 12 bases in the middle. This CDR3 has 13 residues. Germline V gene sequence: CDR1 SGHTA, CDR2 FQGNSA. The CDR3 here is CASTPTGPYEQYF. The CDR3 DNA reads as TGTGCCAGCACCCCGACAGGCCCCTACGAGCAGTACTTC.

The V call is TRBV4-3, the J call TRBJ2-5; the match to TRBD1 covers 7 bases. V shed 4 bases and J 3 bases; nucleotides not matched to a gene: 8. CDR3 length: 15 residues. Germline CDR1 and CDR2: LGHNA and YSLEER. The chain's CDR3 is CASSLTGQTKETQYF. As DNA, the CDR3 is TGCGCCAGCAGCCTGACGGGACAGACTAAAGAGACCCAGTACTTC.

J is TRBJ2-2 and V is TRBV11-2; D is possibly TRBD1 (6 bases). V was clipped by 6 bases and J by 1 base, with 15 bases between them. This CDR3 has 16 residues. Germline V gene sequence: CDR1 SGHAT, CDR2 FQNNGV. The CDR3 loop is CASSYATGMNTGELFF. CDR3 nucleotide sequence: TGTGCCAGCAGTTATGCAACAGGGATGAACACCGGGGAGCTGTTTTTT. The full variable domain, with the rest looked up from reference TRBV11-2 and TRBJ2-2, is EAGVAQSPRYKIIEKRQSVAFWCNPISGHATLYWYQQILGQGPKLLIQFQNNGVVDDSQLPKDRFSAERLKGVDSTLKIQPAKLEDSAVYLCASSYATGMNTGELFFGEGSRLTVL.

The rearrangement joins TRBV4-1 to TRBJ2-4; 9 bases agree with TRBD1. V lost 0 bases and J lost 0; bases outside the gene matches: 12. The CDR3 runs to 20 residues. Germline CDR1 and CDR2: MGHRA and YSYEKL. This chain's CDR3 is CASSQDGRGTGILAKNIQYF. CDR3 DNA sequence: TGCGCCAGCAGCCAAGATGGCCGCGGGACAGGGATATTAGCCAAAAACATTCAGTACTTC.

The chain carries TRBV11-2 and TRBJ1-2; TRBD1 is a possible D gene (6 bases). Germline V gene data show CDR1 as SGHAT and CDR2 as FQNNGV. The V end lost 5 bases, the J end lost 8 bases, and 12 bases lay between the germline ends. This CDR3 region has 12 residues. CDR3 loop: CASSLTGSGYTF. The CDR3 DNA reads TGTGCCAGCAGCCTTACAGGGTCGGGCTACACCTTC.

This clone appeared once. The rearrangement joins TRBV25-1 to TRBJ2-5, with D maybe TRBD2 (6 bases). The CDR3 length is 14 residues. The V and J ends lost 2 bases and 2 bases respectively, with 9 bases between them. Germline values: CDR1 MGHDK, CDR2 SYGVNS. The CDR3 reads CASSEPGAQETQYF. In DNA, the CDR3 is TGTGCCAGCAGTGAACCGGGAGCACAAGAGACCCAGTACTTC.

This rearrangement joins TRBV29-1 to TRBJ2-6; TRBD2 is a possible D gene (6 bases). The CDR3 consists of 19 residues. Germline-derived CDR1 and CDR2 are SQVTM and ANQGSEA. The V gene lost 4 bases and the J gene lost 2 bases, with 24 bases spanning the gap. As DNA, the CDR3 is TGCAGCGTTGCAGTTGTGCGGGGCCACTCCCTTACTGGGGCCAACGTCCTGACTTTC. It is translated as CSVAVVRGHSLTGANVLTF.

V is TRBV6-5 and J is TRBJ1-2, with 7 bases matching TRBD1. The CDR3 spans 13 residues. Germline V lookup: CDR1 MNHEY, CDR2 SVGAGI. Trimming removed 6 bases from V and 4 bases from J; junction bases left unmatched: 5. CDR3 sequence: CASSRQGFYGYTF. The CDR3 region has the DNA TGTGCCAGCAGCAGACAGGGATTCTATGGCTACACCTTC.

The chain carries TRBV4-3 and TRBJ1-2; unclear D gene. The CDR3 has 13 amino acids. Trimming cost V 0 bases and J 5 bases, with 7 bases left between them. CDR1 is LGHNA and CDR2 is YSLEER in the germline V gene. The CDR3 region is CASSQDRTYGYTF. The DNA of the CDR3 is TGCGCCAGCAGCCAAGATCGAACATATGGCTACACCTTC.

The rearrangement links TRBV27 to TRBJ1-1, with D possibly matching TRBD1 (5 bases). This CDR3 comprises 14 residues. Germline V gene lookup returns CDR1 MNHEY and CDR2 SMNVEV (reference sequence). With 8 bases removed from V and 6 bases from J, the gap between germline ends came to 19 bases. DNA of the CDR3: TGTGCCAGCTCCCTTCAGGGATCCCTAGCTGAAGCTTTCTTT. The encoded protein is CASSLQGSLAEAFF.

V gene TRBV28 combines with J gene TRBJ1-5; TRBD1 might be the D (5 bases). V lost 7 bases, J lost 4 bases, and 11 bases lay in between. The CDR3 is 13 amino acids. Germline V gene data show CDR1 as MDHEN and CDR2 as SYDVKM. Here the CDR3 DNA reads TGTGCCAGCACCGGGACTGCTAATCAGCCCCAGCATTTT. This translates into CASTGTANQPQHF.

The rearrangement uses TRBV9 and TRBJ1-2, with a weak D call TRBD1 (6 bases). The CDR3 is 15 amino acids. The germline CDR1 and CDR2 sequences are SGDLS and YYNGEE. Trimming left V 4 bases short and J 4 bases short, with 17 bases between. The DNA for the CDR3 is TGTGCCAGCAGCCCCCACGAGGGGGGGCTCTATGGCTACACCTTC. This codes for CASSPHEGGLYGYTF.

The chain joins TRBV9 to TRBJ2-1, with D possibly TRBD1 on 5 matching bases. V was clipped by 4 bases and J by 0 bases, with 11 bases between them. The CDR3 is made up of 15 amino acids. The germline V gene encodes CDR1 SGDLS and CDR2 YYNGEE. The CDR3 DNA reads TGTGCCAGCAGCCCCCAGGGCGACTCCTACAATGAGCAGTTCTTC. Residues: CASSPQGDSYNEQFF.

CDR3 protein: CASSQGLAGGSYEQYF. The CDR3 nucleotides read TGTGCCAGCAGCCAAGGACTAGCGGGAGGAAGTTACGAGCAGTACTTC. V is TRBV4-2 and J is TRBJ2-7, with 13 bases identical to TRBD2. Germline trimming cut 1 base from V and 4 bases from J; bases unmatched to any gene: 4. Looked up from germline, CDR1 is LGHNA and CDR2 is YNFKEQ. This CDR3 has 16 amino acids.

This chain uses TRBV30 with TRBJ1-2; tentative D call: TRBD1 (5 bases). CDR3 length: 15 amino acids. Between the trimmed V and J ends, which lost 0 bases and 6 bases, there was a span of 17 bases. CDR1 and CDR2 (germline): GTSNPN, SVGIG (reference sequence). DNA for the CDR3: TGTGCCTGGAGTGTAACCCCAGGGAAGGTAGATGGCTACACCTTC. Amino acid sequence: CAWSVTPGKVDGYTF.

This rearrangement joins TRBV9 to TRBJ2-3; tentative D call: TRBD2 (7 bases). V lost 0 bases to trimming and J lost 3 bases, with 17 bases between them. Germline V lookup: CDR1 SGDLS, CDR2 YYNGEE. The CDR3 sequence is 17 residues long. This CDR3 reads CASSVGGGGAGTDTQYF. Here the CDR3 DNA reads TGTGCCAGCAGCGTAGGAGGGGGGGGCGCGGGAACAGATACGCAGTATTTT.

This sequence joins TRBV7-3 and TRBJ2-3; 11 positions match TRBD2. The germline gives CDR1 SGHTA, CDR2 FQGTGA. CDR3 length: 15 residues. With V trimmed by 5 bases and J by 2 bases, 3 bases remained unmatched. This CDR3 is CASSLAGGNTDTQYF. In DNA form, the CDR3 reads TGTGCCAGCAGCCTAGCGGGAGGTAACACAGATACGCAGTATTTT.

The CDR3 DNA is TGTGCCAGCAGCGTAGCGGGGGGGCAATACGAGCAGTACTTC. As protein: CASSVAGGQYEQYF. V and J are TRBV9 and TRBJ2-7, with 8 nucleotides matching TRBD2. Germline assignment: CDR1 SGDLS and CDR2 YYNGEE. CDR3 length: 14 amino acids. V gave up 0 bases and J gave up 4 bases; unmatched junction bases: 3.

This chain uses TRBV9 with TRBJ1-1; no clear D gene. Between the trimmed V and J ends, which lost 0 bases and 1 base, there was a span of 7 bases. The germline V gene has CDR1 SGDLS and CDR2 YYNGEE. The CDR3 is made up of 14 amino acids. CDR3 protein: CASSVATENTEAFF. Here the CDR3 DNA reads TGTGCCAGCAGCGTAGCAACAGAGAACACTGAAGCTTTCTTT.

V is TRBV6-1 and J is TRBJ2-1, with TRBD2 matching 12 bases. The CDR3 has 14 residues. Germline CDR1 and CDR2: MNHNS and SASEGT. The CDR3 DNA sequence: TGTGTCACCCTCTTACTAGCGGGAGGAAGGGAGCAGTTCTTC. This encodes CVTLLLAGGREQFF.